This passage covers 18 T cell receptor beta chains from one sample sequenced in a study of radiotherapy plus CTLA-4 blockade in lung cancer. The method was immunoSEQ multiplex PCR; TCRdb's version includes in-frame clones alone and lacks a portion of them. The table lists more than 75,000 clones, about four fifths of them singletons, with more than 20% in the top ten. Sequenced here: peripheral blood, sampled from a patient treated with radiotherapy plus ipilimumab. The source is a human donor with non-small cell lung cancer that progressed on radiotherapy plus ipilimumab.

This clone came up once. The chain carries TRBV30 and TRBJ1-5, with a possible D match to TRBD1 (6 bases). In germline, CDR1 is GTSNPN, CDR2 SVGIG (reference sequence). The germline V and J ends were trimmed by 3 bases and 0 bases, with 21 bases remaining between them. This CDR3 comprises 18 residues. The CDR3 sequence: CAWRDGQLRTYSNQPQHF. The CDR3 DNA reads TGTGCCTGGAGGGACGGACAGTTACGGACCTATAGCAATCAGCCCCAGCATTTT.

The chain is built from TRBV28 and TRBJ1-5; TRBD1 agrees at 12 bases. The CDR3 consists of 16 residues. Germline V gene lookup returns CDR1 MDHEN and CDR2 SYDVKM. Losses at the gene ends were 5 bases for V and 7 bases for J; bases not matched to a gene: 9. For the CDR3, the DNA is TGTGCCAGCAGTCCCTCTGGGACAGGGGGCTGGCAGCCCCAGCATTTT. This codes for CASSPSGTGGWQPQHF.

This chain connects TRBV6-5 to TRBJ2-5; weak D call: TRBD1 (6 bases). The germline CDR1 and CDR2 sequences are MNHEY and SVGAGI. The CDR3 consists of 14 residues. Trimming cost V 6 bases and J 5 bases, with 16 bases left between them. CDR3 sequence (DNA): TGTGCCAGCAGGGGACATGCGGAGTGGGAGACCCAGTACTTC. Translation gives CASRGHAEWETQYF.

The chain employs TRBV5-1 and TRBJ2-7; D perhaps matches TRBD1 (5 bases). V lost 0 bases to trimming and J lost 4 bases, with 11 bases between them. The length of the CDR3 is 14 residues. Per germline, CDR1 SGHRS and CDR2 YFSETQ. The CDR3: CASSLVGVQYEQYF. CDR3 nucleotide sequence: TGCGCCAGCAGCTTGGTAGGGGTACAATACGAGCAGTACTTC.

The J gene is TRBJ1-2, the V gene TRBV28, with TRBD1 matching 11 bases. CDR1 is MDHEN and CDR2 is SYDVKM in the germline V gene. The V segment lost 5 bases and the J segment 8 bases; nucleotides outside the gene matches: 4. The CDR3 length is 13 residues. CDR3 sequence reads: CASSEDRGRGYTF. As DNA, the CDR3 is TGTGCCAGCAGTGAGGACAGGGGGCGAGGCTACACCTTC.

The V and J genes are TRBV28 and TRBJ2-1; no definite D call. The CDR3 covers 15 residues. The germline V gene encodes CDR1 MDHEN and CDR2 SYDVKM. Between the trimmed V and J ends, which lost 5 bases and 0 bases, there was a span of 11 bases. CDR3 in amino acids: CASSGTEISYNEQFF. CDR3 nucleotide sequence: TGTGCCAGCAGTGGAACAGAGATCTCCTACAATGAGCAGTTCTTC.

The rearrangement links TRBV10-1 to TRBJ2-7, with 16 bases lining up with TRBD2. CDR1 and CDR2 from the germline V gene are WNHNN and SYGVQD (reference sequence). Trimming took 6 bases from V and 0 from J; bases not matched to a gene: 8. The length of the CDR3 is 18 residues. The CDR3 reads CASSEPGLAGGPSYEQYF. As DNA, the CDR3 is TGCGCCAGCAGCGAACCGGGACTAGCGGGAGGGCCCTCCTACGAGCAGTACTTC.

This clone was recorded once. CDR3 protein: CASSLSVGNTEAFF. Written as DNA, the CDR3 is TGTGCCAGCAGCTTAAGCGTCGGAAACACTGAAGCTTTCTTT. The chain links TRBV7-3 to TRBJ1-1; no firm D call. The CDR3 length is 14 residues. V lost 1 base and J lost 2, with 8 bases in between. Per germline, CDR1 SGHTA and CDR2 FQGTGA. Supplemented by reference TRBV7-3 and TRBJ1-1, the full variable domain reads GAGVSQTPSNKVTEKGKYVELRCDPISGHTALYWYRQSLGQGPEFLIYFQGTGAADDSGLPNDRFFAVRPEGSVSTLKIQRTERGDSAVYLCASSLSVGNTEAFFGQGTRLTVV.

In DNA form, the CDR3 reads TGTGCCAGCAGTCCCCACAGTGCGGGAGACTTTGGTTCCTACAATGAGCAGTTCTTC. Its protein is CASSPHSAGDFGSYNEQFF. The chain recombines TRBV27 with TRBJ2-1; TRBD2 aligns across 7 bases. In germline, CDR1 is MNHEY, CDR2 SMNVEV (reference sequence). CDR3 length equals 19 residues. The junction had 17 bases not matched to a gene; V was cut back by 5 bases and J by 1 base.

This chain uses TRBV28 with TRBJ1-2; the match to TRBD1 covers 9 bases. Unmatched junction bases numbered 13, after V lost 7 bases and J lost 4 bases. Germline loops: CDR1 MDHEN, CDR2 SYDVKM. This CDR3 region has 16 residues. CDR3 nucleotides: TGTGCCAGCACACCACCCGGGACAGGGCTTCTCTATGGCTACACCTTC. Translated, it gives CASTPPGTGLLYGYTF.

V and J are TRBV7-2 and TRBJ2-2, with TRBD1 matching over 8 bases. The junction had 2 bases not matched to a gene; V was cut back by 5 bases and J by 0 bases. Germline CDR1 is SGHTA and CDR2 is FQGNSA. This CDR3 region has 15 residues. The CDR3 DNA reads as TGTGCCAGCAGCCCGGGACAGGCGAACACCGGGGAGCTGTTTTTT. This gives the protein CASSPGQANTGELFF. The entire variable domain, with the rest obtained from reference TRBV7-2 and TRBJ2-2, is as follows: GAGVSQSPSNKVTEKGKDVELRCDPISGHTALYWYRQSLGQGLEFLIYFQGNSAPDKSGLPSDRFSAERTGGSVSTLTIQRTQQEDSAVYLCASSPGQANTGELFFGEGSRLTVL.

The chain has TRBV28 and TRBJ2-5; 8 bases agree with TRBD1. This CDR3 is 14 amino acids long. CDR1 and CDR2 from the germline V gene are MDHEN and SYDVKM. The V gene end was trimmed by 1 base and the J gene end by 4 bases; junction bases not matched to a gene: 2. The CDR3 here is CASSLSQGAETQYF. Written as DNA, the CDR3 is TGTGCCAGCAGTTTATCCCAGGGGGCAGAGACCCAGTACTTC.

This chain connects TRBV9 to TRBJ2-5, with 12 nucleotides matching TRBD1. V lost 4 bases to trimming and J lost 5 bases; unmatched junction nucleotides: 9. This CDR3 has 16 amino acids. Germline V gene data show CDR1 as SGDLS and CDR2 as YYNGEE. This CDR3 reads CASSRTGQGALETQYF. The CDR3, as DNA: TGTGCCAGCAGCCGGACGGGACAGGGGGCGTTGGAGACCCAGTACTTC.

The CDR3 spells CASSLEFTSEAFF. The CDR3 bases are TGCGCCAGCAGCTTGGAATTTACCTCTGAAGCTTTCTTT. This chain uses TRBV5-1 with TRBJ1-1; D is unclear. Germline CDR1 is SGHRS and CDR2 is YFSETQ. CDR3 length: 13 residues. The V end was cut by 0 bases, the J end by 6 bases, with 9 bases between.

CDR3 in amino acids: CAWSPDYRGNNEQFF. CDR3 coding DNA: TGTGCCTGGAGTCCTGACTACCGAGGGAACAATGAGCAGTTCTTC. The chain carries TRBV30 and TRBJ2-1, with a possible D match to TRBD2 (5 bases). V was trimmed by 2 bases and J by 5 bases, leaving 16 bases between them. The germline V gene encodes CDR1 GTSNPN and CDR2 SVGIG (reference sequence). The CDR3 is made up of 15 amino acids.

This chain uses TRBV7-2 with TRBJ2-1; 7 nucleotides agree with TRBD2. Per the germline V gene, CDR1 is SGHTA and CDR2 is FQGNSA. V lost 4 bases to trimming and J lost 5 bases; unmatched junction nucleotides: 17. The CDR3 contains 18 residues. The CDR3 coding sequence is TGTGCCAGCAGCTCTAGAACCCTTTTAGCGGGTATAGACAATGAGCAGTTCTTC. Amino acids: CASSSRTLLAGIDNEQFF.

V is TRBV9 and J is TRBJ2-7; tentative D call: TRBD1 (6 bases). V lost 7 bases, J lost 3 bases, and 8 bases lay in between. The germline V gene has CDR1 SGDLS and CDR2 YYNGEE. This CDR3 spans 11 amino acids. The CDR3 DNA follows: TGTGCCAGCGGGACAAACTACGAGCAGTACTTC. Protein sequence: CASGTNYEQYF. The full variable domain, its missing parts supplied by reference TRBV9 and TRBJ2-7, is DSGVTQTPKHLITATGQRVTLRCSPRSGDLSVYWYQQSLDQGLQFLIQYYNGEERAKGNILERFSAQQFPDLHSELNLSSLELGDSALYFCASGTNYEQYFGPGTRLTVT.

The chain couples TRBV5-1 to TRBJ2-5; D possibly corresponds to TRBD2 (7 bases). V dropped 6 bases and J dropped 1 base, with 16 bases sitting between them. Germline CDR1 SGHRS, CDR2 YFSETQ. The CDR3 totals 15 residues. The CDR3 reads CASIKGGGPQETQYF. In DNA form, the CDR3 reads TGCGCCAGCATCAAAGGGGGGGGACCCCAAGAGACCCAGTACTTC.